This T cell receptor beta chain appears in the sequencing data of a study of blood T cells in healthy people across ages. Study findings and constraints: Roughly linear age-related decline in beta diversity appeared, significant by age roughly 40.

Every sample yielded at least 7 million isolated PBMCs. Trimming removed 2 bases at V and 11 bases at J, with 12 bases between. Germline V gene lookup returns CDR1 MDHEN and CDR2 SYDVKM. The CDR3 length is 12 residues. A J-beta primer mix and a sample-barcoded 5' primer were used in a second PCR of roughly 7 to 12 cycles. TCRdb ran MiXCR on the 5' RACE reads and lists one entry per CDR3 protein. This sample has hundreds of thousands of distinct CDR3 sequences, with 20% to 25% found just once. This clonotype was seen a handful of times. What it recognizes is unknown. The chain employs TRBV28 and TRBJ2-5; D is perhaps TRBD1 or TRBD2 (5 bases each). This receptor was obtained from a man in his 70s in good health. Sequences were obtained from blood. CDR3 loop: CASSLEGFEQYF. The CDR3, as DNA: TGTGCCAGCAGTTTAGAGGGGTTTGAGCAGTACTTC.